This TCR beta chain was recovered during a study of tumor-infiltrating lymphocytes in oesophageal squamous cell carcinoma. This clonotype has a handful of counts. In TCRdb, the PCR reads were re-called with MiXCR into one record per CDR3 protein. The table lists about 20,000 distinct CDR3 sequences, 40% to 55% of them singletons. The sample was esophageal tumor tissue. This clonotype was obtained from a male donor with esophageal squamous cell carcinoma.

The CDR3 DNA reads TGTGCCAGCAGCTTAGATACCGTCGCCCAGTACTTC. This sequence encodes CASSLDTVAQYF. The rearrangement uses TRBV7-2 and TRBJ2-5; D gene uncertain. The CDR3 spans 12 residues. Germline V gives CDR1 SGHTA, CDR2 FQGNSA. V dropped 1 base and J dropped 9 bases, with 9 bases sitting between them.